The next 27 T cell receptor beta chains were all read from a single sample in a study of memory CD4+ T cells and cytomegalovirus serostatus. Clones were sequenced by immunoSEQ multiplex PCR, and TCRdb holds only the in-frame ones, with some missing. The sample includes about 75,000 clones, roughly 78% of them seen just once. Single viable CD3+CD4+CD8-CD45RO+ cells were sorted as the memory CD4+ T cells. Sequencing input: memory CD4+ T cells from blood. These receptor sequences come from an adult in good health and CMV-seropositive.

About this clone: Relative to the germline gene, one junction end is altered; a read error may explain this. This sequence joins TRBV2 and TRBJ1-5, with 10 bases lining up with TRBD1. The CDR3 is 16 residues long. Germline lookup yields CDR1 SNHLY and CDR2 FYNNEI. CDR3 DNA: TGTGTCAGCAGCGACCGACAGGGGGCAGGTGATCAGCCCCAGCATTTT. Translated: CVSSDRQGAGDQPQHF.

The gene calls are TRBV10-1 and TRBJ1-4; 7 positions match TRBD1. Per germline, CDR1 WNHNN and CDR2 SYGVQD (reference sequence). The V segment lost 0 bases and the J segment 4 bases; nucleotides outside the gene matches: 2. This CDR3 spans 15 amino acids. The CDR3 DNA reads as TGCGCCAGCAGTGAGTCCCGACAGGGTAATGAAAAACTGTTTTTT. Its translation is CASSESRQGNEKLFF.

This chain's CDR3 is CAWSSGVLYEQYF. CDR3 nucleotides: TGTGCCTGGAGTTCGGGTGTCCTATACGAGCAGTACTTC. The chain employs TRBV30 and TRBJ2-7; D is ambiguous. In germline, CDR1 is GTSNPN, CDR2 SVGIG (reference sequence). V lost 2 bases and J 4 bases, leaving 12 bases between the germline ends. The CDR3 totals 13 residues.

The chain is built from TRBV27 and TRBJ2-5; 7 bases line up with TRBD1. Per the germline V gene, CDR1 is MNHEY and CDR2 is SMNVEV (reference sequence). The CDR3 is 14 amino acids. J gave up 3 bases and V 10 bases, and 11 bases lay outside the gene matches. CDR3 residues: CANLPPGTEETQYF. The DNA of the CDR3 is TGTGCCAATCTTCCACCCGGGACAGAAGAGACCCAGTACTTC.

This clone was counted only a few times. The V and J genes are TRBV18 and TRBJ1-1; the D is unclear. Per germline, CDR1 KGHSH and CDR2 LQKENI. CDR3 size: 11 residues. Between the trimmed V and J ends, which lost 3 bases and 5 bases, there was a span of 4 bases. CDR3 residues: CASSPGTEAFF. For the CDR3, the DNA is TGTGCCAGCTCACCCGGTACTGAAGCTTTCTTT.

The V gene is TRBV11-3, the J gene TRBJ2-3; a possible D gene is TRBD2 (6 bases). This CDR3 is built from 15 residues. Germline CDR1 SGHNT, CDR2 YENEEA. V was trimmed by 6 bases and J by 5 bases, leaving 18 bases between them. The CDR3 nucleotides are TGTGCCAGCAGTCCTACTCGGCTAGCGAGAGATACGCAGTATTTT. Translation gives CASSPTRLARDTQYF.

CDR3 region: CASGLTGYGELFF. CDR3 DNA: TGTGCTAGTGGTCTTACAGGGTACGGGGAGCTGTTTTTT. The chain employs TRBV12-5 and TRBJ2-2; possible D gene TRBD1, 6 bases. Trimming removed 5 bases from V and 7 bases from J, with 11 bases in between. There are 13 residues in the CDR3. Germline CDR1 reads LGHNT; CDR2 reads FRNRAP.

This rearrangement joins TRBV28 to TRBJ2-3; weak D call: TRBD1 (5 bases). Trimming removed 2 bases at V and 11 bases at J, with 14 bases between. The CDR3 contains 13 residues. Germline assignment: CDR1 MDHEN and CDR2 SYDVKM. CDR3 protein: CASSLTNGRVQYF. DNA of the CDR3: TGTGCCAGCAGTTTAACGAACGGCAGGGTGCAGTATTTT.

V usage is TRBV19 and J usage is TRBJ2-2, with 9 bases fitting TRBD1. This CDR3 region has 17 residues. Germline trimming cut 3 bases from V and 7 bases from J; bases unmatched to any gene: 12. Germline CDR1 LNHDA, CDR2 SQIVND (reference sequence). The CDR3, as DNA: TGTGCCAGTAGTATTCCCGGGACAGGGAGGAGAAGCGGGGAGCTGTTTTTT. Protein: CASSIPGTGRRSGELFF.

There are a few counts of this clone. This rearrangement joins TRBV11-2 to TRBJ1-2; no reliable D call. The CDR3 spans 13 residues. V was shortened by 1 base and J by 9 bases, with 12 bases between the two germline ends. Germline V CDR1 and CDR2: SGHAT, FQNNGV. In DNA, the CDR3 is TGTGCCAGCAGCTTAGTGCGGACTCCCAGCTACACCTTC. Protein product: CASSLVRTPSYTF.

This clone was detected once. V gene TRBV29-1 combines with J gene TRBJ2-3, with 7 bases that match TRBD1. The CDR3 totals 13 residues. The ends lost 3 bases at V and 1 base at J; junction bases unmatched: 1. CDR1 is SQVTM and CDR2 is ANQGSEA in the germline V gene. The CDR3 here is CSVDQGGTDTQYF. The CDR3 DNA is TGCAGCGTTGACCAGGGGGGCACAGATACGCAGTATTTT.

The chain combines TRBV5-6 with TRBJ1-1; D remains unclear. CDR3 length: 15 amino acids. Germline values: CDR1 SGHDT, CDR2 YYEEEE. Trimming took 3 bases from V and 0 from J, leaving 12 bases between them. This CDR3 is CASSSKGRMNTEAFF. The CDR3 DNA sequence: TGTGCCAGCAGCTCAAAAGGACGGATGAACACTGAAGCTTTCTTT.

The J gene is TRBJ2-3, the V gene TRBV10-3, with D uncertain. The length of the CDR3 is 15 residues. The V end was cut by 3 bases, the J end by 2 bases, with 12 bases between. The germline CDR1 and CDR2 sequences are ENHRY and SYGVKD. The CDR3 DNA follows: TGTGCCATCAGTGAAGGTCCTGTGGACACAGATACGCAGTATTTT. As protein: CAISEGPVDTDTQYF.

The chain carries TRBV15 and TRBJ2-1, with D perhaps TRBD2 (6 bases). Germline CDR1 and CDR2: LNHNV and YYDKDF (reference sequence). This CDR3 is 13 amino acids long. V dropped 0 bases and J dropped 15 bases, with 15 bases sitting between them. In DNA, the CDR3 is TGTGCCACCAGCAGAGATTTCCGGGGGAGCACGTTCTTC. Protein sequence: CATSRDFRGSTFF.

The gene calls are TRBV2 and TRBJ1-1, with no clear D. Deletions cut 3 bases from V and 3 bases from J, with 11 bases between. The length of the CDR3 is 14 residues. The germline V gene has CDR1 SNHLY and CDR2 FYNNEI. CDR3 loop: CASSEKLLYTEAFF. The CDR3 nucleotides read TGTGCCAGCAGTGAGAAGTTGTTGTACACTGAAGCTTTCTTT.

The table lists this clone with a count of one. The chain carries TRBV6-1 and TRBJ2-1, with 7 bases identical to TRBD2. V gave up 3 bases and J gave up 0 bases; unmatched junction bases: 2. The germline gives CDR1 MNHNS, CDR2 SASEGT. The CDR3 length is 15 residues. The CDR3 here is CASSERGYSYNEQFF. Written as DNA, the CDR3 is TGTGCCAGCAGTGAGCGGGGGTACTCCTACAATGAGCAGTTCTTC.

The chain uses TRBV5-1 and TRBJ2-1; D might be TRBD1 (6 bases). Trimming took 7 bases from V and 5 from J, leaving 16 bases between them. The length of the CDR3 is 14 residues. Germline V gene sequence: CDR1 SGHRS, CDR2 YFSETQ. CDR3 sequence: CASRQIRDNNEQFF. In DNA, the CDR3 is TGCGCCAGCCGACAAATCCGGGACAACAATGAGCAGTTCTTC. The variable domain in full, with the rest retrieved from reference TRBV5-1 and TRBJ2-1, is KAGVTQTPRYLIKTRGQQVTLSCSPISGHRSVSWYQQTPGQGLQFLFEYFSETQRNKGNFPGRFSGRQFSNSRSEMNVSTLELGDSALYLCASRQIRDNNEQFFGPGTRLTVL.

This clone was found a few times. The chain links TRBV11-2 to TRBJ1-1; D gene unclear. The V end was cut by 3 bases, the J end by 4 bases, with 12 bases between. Germline CDR1 is SGHAT and CDR2 is FQNNGV. There are 14 residues in the CDR3. The CDR3 region is CASSFEDPLTEAFF. The CDR3 DNA follows: TGTGCCAGCAGCTTTGAGGACCCCCTCACTGAAGCTTTCTTT.

V gene TRBV4-1 combines with J gene TRBJ1-2, with D possibly TRBD1 on 5 matching bases. The V end was cut by 3 bases, the J end by 4 bases, with 18 bases between. Per germline, CDR1 MGHRA and CDR2 YSYEKL. The CDR3 is 16 amino acids. CDR3 sequence reads: CASSQGSGFSAYGYTF. The CDR3 bases are TGCGCCAGCAGCCAGGGGTCAGGGTTTAGTGCCTATGGCTACACCTTC.

The V and J genes are TRBV5-8 and TRBJ1-2, with TRBD1 as a possible D gene (5 bases). V lost 4 bases and J lost 8, with 30 bases in between. CDR3 length: 18 residues. Per germline, CDR1 SGHTS and CDR2 YDEGEE. The CDR3 loop reads CASSRGTDATPMTGGYTF. In DNA form, the CDR3 reads TGTGCCAGCAGCCGGGGGACGGACGCGACCCCTATGACTGGCGGCTACACCTTC.

V gene TRBV10-1 combines with J gene TRBJ1-1, with 11 bases aligning to TRBD1. J gave up 4 bases and V 5 bases, and 6 bases lay outside the gene matches. The CDR3 is 15 residues long. Germline V lookup: CDR1 WNHNN, CDR2 SYGVQD (reference sequence). The CDR3 DNA reads as TGCGCCAGCAGTCTGGACAGGGGGCGGGTCACTGAAGCTTTCTTT. This sequence encodes CASSLDRGRVTEAFF.

This clone was counted a single time. This chain uses TRBV5-1 with TRBJ1-2; D gene ambiguous. Per the germline V gene, CDR1 is SGHRS and CDR2 is YFSETQ. V lost 3 bases, J lost 0 bases, and 15 bases lay in between. The length of the CDR3 is 16 residues. As DNA, the CDR3 is TGCGCCAGCAGCTACTCCCTGGATTCGCCTAACTATGGCTACACCTTC. Translation: CASSYSLDSPNYGYTF.

This chain uses TRBV30 with TRBJ1-6; 8 bases are shared with TRBD1. Germline V lookup: CDR1 GTSNPN, CDR2 SVGIG (reference sequence). The CDR3 extends over 15 amino acids. V lost 2 bases and J lost 9; bases outside the gene matches: 9. CDR3 residues: CAWSSLRGRRSPLHF. The CDR3 DNA reads TGTGCCTGGAGTTCTCTCAGGGGGCGACGTTCACCCCTCCACTTT. Using reference TRBV30 and TRBJ1-6 for the parts outside the CDR3, the full variable domain is SQTIHQWPATLVQPVGSPLSLECTVEGTSNPNLYWYRQAAGRGLQLLFYSVGIGQISSEVPQNLSASRPQDRQFILSSKKLLLSDSGFYLCAWSSLRGRRSPLHFGNGTRLTVT.

This clone was counted a single time. The gene calls are TRBV29-1 and TRBJ1-1; D unresolved. The CDR3 spans 11 residues. Between the trimmed V and J ends, which lost 8 bases and 1 base, there was a span of 8 bases. CDR1 and CDR2 from the germline V gene are SQVTM and ANQGSEA. This CDR3 reads CSIYRNTEAFF. CDR3 in DNA: TGCAGCATTTACAGGAACACTGAAGCTTTCTTT.

The chain carries TRBV18 and TRBJ1-1; 11 bases match TRBD1. This CDR3 comprises 13 residues. V gave up 3 bases and J gave up 10 bases; unmatched junction bases: 4. Germline CDR1 KGHSH, CDR2 LQKENI. CDR3 residues: CASSPGQGVGAFF. The CDR3 bases are TGTGCCAGCTCACCGGGACAGGGGGTTGGAGCTTTCTTT.

The chain is built from TRBV19 and TRBJ1-4; TRBD1 aligns across 10 bases. V trimming: 7 bases; J trimming: 5 bases; junction bases outside the gene matches: 4. Germline V gives CDR1 LNHDA, CDR2 SQIVND (reference sequence). The CDR3 sequence is 14 residues long. This CDR3 reads CASTVGQGNEKLFF. CDR3 nucleotides: TGTGCCAGTACCGTGGGACAGGGGAATGAAAAACTGTTTTTT.

This chain joins TRBV18 and TRBJ2-1, with 11 bases aligning to TRBD2. The germline V gene has CDR1 KGHSH and CDR2 LQKENI. The CDR3 consists of 17 residues. V shed 0 bases, J shed 3 bases, and the junction held 4 bases outside the gene matches. This CDR3 reads CASSPPTSGGHYNEQFF. CDR3 nucleotides: TGTGCCAGCTCACCACCAACTAGCGGGGGCCACTACAATGAGCAGTTCTTC.